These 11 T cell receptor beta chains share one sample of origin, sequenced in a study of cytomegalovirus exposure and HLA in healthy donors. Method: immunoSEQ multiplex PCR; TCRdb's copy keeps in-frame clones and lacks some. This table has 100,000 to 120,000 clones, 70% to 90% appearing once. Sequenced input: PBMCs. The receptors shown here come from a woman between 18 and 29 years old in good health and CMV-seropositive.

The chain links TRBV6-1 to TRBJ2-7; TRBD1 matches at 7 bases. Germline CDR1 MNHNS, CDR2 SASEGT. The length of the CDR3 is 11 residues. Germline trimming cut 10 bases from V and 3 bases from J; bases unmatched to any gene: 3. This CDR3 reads CATRQGYEQYF. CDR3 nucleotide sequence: TGTGCCACCAGACAGGGCTACGAGCAGTACTTC.

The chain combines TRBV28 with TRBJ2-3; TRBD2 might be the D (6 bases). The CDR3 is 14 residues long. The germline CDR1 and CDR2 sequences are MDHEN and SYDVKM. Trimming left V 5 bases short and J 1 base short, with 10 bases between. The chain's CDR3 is CASSPVAGTDTQYF. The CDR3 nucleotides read TGTGCCAGCAGTCCCGTAGCGGGCACAGATACGCAGTATTTT.

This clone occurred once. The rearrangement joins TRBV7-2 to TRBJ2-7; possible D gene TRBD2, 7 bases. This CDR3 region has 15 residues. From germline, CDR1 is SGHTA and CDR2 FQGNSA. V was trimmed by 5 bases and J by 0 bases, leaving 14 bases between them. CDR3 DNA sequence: TGTGCCAGCAGCCGCGGGGGCCTGAGCTCCTACGAGCAGTACTTC. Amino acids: CASSRGGLSSYEQYF.

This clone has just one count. The CDR3 sequence: CASSPRSGYYGYTF. CDR3 nucleotide sequence: TGTGCCAGCAGCCCACGGTCCGGGTACTATGGCTACACCTTC. V is TRBV5-4 and J is TRBJ1-2; D unclear. Trimming left V 4 bases short and J 3 bases short, with 13 bases between. Germline values: CDR1 SGHNT, CDR2 YYREEE (reference sequence). There are 14 residues in the CDR3.

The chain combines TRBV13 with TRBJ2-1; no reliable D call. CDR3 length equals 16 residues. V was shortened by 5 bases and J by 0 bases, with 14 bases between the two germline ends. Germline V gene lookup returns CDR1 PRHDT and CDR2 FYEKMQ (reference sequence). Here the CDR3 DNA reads TGTGCCAGCAGCCCTGAAGTTGAGAGCTCCTACAATGAGCAGTTCTTC. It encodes CASSPEVESSYNEQFF.

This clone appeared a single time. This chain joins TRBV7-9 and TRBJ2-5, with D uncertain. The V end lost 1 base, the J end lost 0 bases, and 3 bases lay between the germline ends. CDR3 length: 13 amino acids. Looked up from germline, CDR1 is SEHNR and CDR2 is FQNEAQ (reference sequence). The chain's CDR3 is CASSLVDQETQYF. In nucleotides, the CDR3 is TGTGCCAGCAGCTTAGTAGACCAAGAGACCCAGTACTTC.

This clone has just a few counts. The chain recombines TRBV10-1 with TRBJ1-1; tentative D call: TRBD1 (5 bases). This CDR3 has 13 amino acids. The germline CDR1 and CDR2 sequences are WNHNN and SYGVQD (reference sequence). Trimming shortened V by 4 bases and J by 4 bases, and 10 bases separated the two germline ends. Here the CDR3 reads CASSGLGRTEAFF. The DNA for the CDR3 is TGCGCCAGCAGTGGGTTGGGGCGCACTGAAGCTTTCTTT.

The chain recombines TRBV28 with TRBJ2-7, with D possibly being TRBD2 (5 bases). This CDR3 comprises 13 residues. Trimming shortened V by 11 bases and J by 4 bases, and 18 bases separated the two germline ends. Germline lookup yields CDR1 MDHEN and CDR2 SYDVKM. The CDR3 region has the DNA TGTGCCTCCAACGGACGGGGAAGGTACGAGCAGTACTTC. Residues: CASNGRGRYEQYF.

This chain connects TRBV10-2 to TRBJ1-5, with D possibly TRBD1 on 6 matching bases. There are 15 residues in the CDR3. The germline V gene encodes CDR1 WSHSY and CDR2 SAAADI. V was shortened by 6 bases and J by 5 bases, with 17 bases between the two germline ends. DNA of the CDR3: TGCGCCAGCAGAGGACAGACTGAACCCTATCAGCCCCAGCATTTT. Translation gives CASRGQTEPYQPQHF.

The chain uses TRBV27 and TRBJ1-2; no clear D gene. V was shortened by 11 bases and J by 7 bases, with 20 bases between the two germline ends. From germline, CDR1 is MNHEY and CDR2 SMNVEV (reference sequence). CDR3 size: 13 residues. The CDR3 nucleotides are TGTGCCCCAGTTTTGGCGGCCGATCGTGGCTACACCTTC. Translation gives CAPVLAADRGYTF.

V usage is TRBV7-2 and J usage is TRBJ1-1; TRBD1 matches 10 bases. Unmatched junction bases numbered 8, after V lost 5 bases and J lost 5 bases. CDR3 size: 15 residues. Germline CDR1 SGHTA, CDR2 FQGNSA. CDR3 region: CASSLYRDRGTEAFF. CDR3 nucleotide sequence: TGTGCCAGCAGCCTTTACCGGGACAGGGGTACTGAAGCTTTCTTT.